Below, one TCR beta chain is given with its context. The data were obtained in a study of blood T cell repertoires in COVID-19. Background on the study: Samples of COVID-19 (acute and convalescent) were obtained from the United States, Italy and Spain.

The length of the CDR3 is 15 residues. V shed 7 bases and J 5 bases; nucleotides not matched to a gene: 10. Germline CDR1 and CDR2: MNHEY and SMNVEV (reference sequence). In the original workflow: Using reference gene primer amplification, nucleated cell counts were estimated. Only in-frame clones appear in the TCRdb table, and some are missing; sequencing was by immunoSEQ multiplex PCR. V and J calls and clone size come straight from that table; D and trimming were deduced from the DNA. The data show 60,000 or so clones, around nine tenths seen once. Sequencing input: peripheral blood. The origin of this receptor is a human donor with active COVID-19. The donor label of this sample is uncertain. The chain employs TRBV27 and TRBJ2-3; 9 nucleotides agree with TRBD2. The CDR3 DNA reads as TGTGCCAGCACCCCAGAAGCGGGGGGAGGAGATACGCAGTATTTT. Protein sequence: CASTPEAGGGDTQYF.